This T cell receptor (beta chain) was recorded in a study of T-cell reconstitution after alpha-beta-depleted transplantation in children. Trimming cost V 1 base and J 3 bases; bases outside gene matches: 13. The germline gives CDR1 LNHNV, CDR2 YYDKDF (reference sequence). This CDR3 contains 18 residues. Unique molecular identifiers were built into the TCRbeta library. TCRdb re-called the PCR reads through MiXCR, storing one row per CDR3 protein. The data contain about 610,000 distinct CDR3 sequences, under 12% of them singletons. The clonotype originates from a human donor who donated a stem cell graft to a child with acute myeloid leukemia. This chain connects TRBV15 to TRBJ2-3; 7 nucleotides line up with TRBD2. Sequenced material: PBMCs from the stem cell graft donor, taken from the stem cell graft. The CDR3 sequence: CATSRAPREGVRTDTQYF. CDR3 sequence (DNA): TGTGCCACCAGCAGAGCCCCTAGGGAGGGAGTAAGGACAGATACGCAGTATTTT.